These 11 T cell receptor beta chains originate from one sample sequenced in a study of CD8+ T cells in alopecia areata. In each case, RNA was isolated and then reverse transcribed into cDNA as the sequencing template. The protocol was immunoSEQ multiplex PCR, while the TCRdb copy is restricted to in-frame clones and leaves out a portion. The table shows 150,000 to 200,000 clones, with under 80% occurring only once. As to treatment: oral pan-JAK inhibitor, 5-10 mg twice daily. The sequencing here drew on CD4+ T cells sorted from blood, taken around week 49, from a patient treated with tofacitinib. These receptors were taken from a human donor with alopecia areata.

This clone was counted only a few times. The J gene is TRBJ2-6, the V gene TRBV4-3; possibly TRBD2 for D (6 bases). The V gene's germline CDR1 is LGHNA and CDR2 YSLEER. The CDR3 sequence is 15 residues long. V gave up 2 bases and J gave up 2 bases, with 7 bases separating them. CDR3 nucleotides: TGCGCCAGCAGCCAAACGGGGGCTGGGGCCAACGTCCTGACTTTC. Its translation is CASSQTGAGANVLTF.

The chain joins TRBV6-1 to TRBJ1-1; D is undetermined. The V gene lost 6 bases and the J gene lost 3 bases, with 11 bases spanning the gap. The CDR3 extends over 13 amino acids. Germline CDR1 and CDR2: MNHNS and SASEGT. The CDR3 DNA follows: TGTGCCAGCAGATTCCGAATCGACACTGAAGCTTTCTTT. It specifies CASRFRIDTEAFF.

In its sample, this clone was seen a few times. V is TRBV6-6 and J is TRBJ2-1; 9 bases are shared with TRBD1. CDR1 and CDR2 from the germline V gene are MNHNY and SVGAGI (reference sequence). The CDR3 consists of 14 residues. Losses at the gene ends were 7 bases for V and 12 bases for J; bases not matched to a gene: 13. In nucleotides, the CDR3 is TGTGCCAGCATCACCGGGACAGGGTCGCGAGGGCAGTTCTTC. Translating it yields CASITGTGSRGQFF.

This chain uses TRBV29-1 with TRBJ1-1; TRBD1 matches at 8 bases. The germline gives CDR1 SQVTM, CDR2 ANQGSEA. V lost 8 bases and J lost 0; bases outside the gene matches: 11. This CDR3 has 15 residues. This chain's CDR3 is CSTGTGISLNTEAFF. The CDR3 coding sequence is TGCAGCACCGGGACAGGCATCTCCTTGAACACTGAAGCTTTCTTT.

The chain is built from TRBV30 and TRBJ2-6, with 7 bases identical to TRBD2. The CDR3 runs to 16 residues. V trimming: 4 bases; J trimming: 0 bases; junction bases outside the gene matches: 6. Germline V CDR1 and CDR2: GTSNPN, SVGIG (reference sequence). The CDR3 bases are TGTGCCTGGACGGGGGACTATAACTCTGGGGCCAACGTCCTGACTTTC. It is translated as CAWTGDYNSGANVLTF.

This chain links TRBV6-6 with TRBJ1-2; D is unclear. V gave up 5 bases and J gave up 8 bases, with 12 bases separating them. CDR3 length: 12 residues. Germline lookup yields CDR1 MNHNY and CDR2 SVGAGI (reference sequence). CDR3 in amino acids: CASSARIGGYTF. For the CDR3, the DNA is TGTGCCAGCAGTGCCCGTATTGGAGGCTACACCTTC.

This rearrangement joins TRBV14 to TRBJ1-4; D is perhaps TRBD1 (6 bases). V was shortened by 6 bases and J by 5 bases, with 13 bases between the two germline ends. The germline V gene has CDR1 SGHDN and CDR2 FVKESK. This CDR3 is 14 amino acids long. The CDR3 DNA reads as TGTGCCAGCAGTCTAACAGGGTACAATGAAAAACTGTTTTTT. Encoded protein: CASSLTGYNEKLFF.

The chain combines TRBV30 with TRBJ2-1; D remains unclear. Germline V lookup: CDR1 GTSNPN, CDR2 SVGIG (reference sequence). The V gene lost 0 bases and the J gene lost 6 bases, with 12 bases spanning the gap. The CDR3 is 14 residues long. In DNA, the CDR3 is TGTGCCTGGAGTGTACGACTCGGTAGCAATGAGCAGTTCTTC. Translation: CAWSVRLGSNEQFF.

This clone was counted between two and nine times. Within the sample, other DNA sequences also encode this same CDR3. The chain is built from TRBV9 and TRBJ1-1; D gene ambiguous. The CDR3 loop spans 13 amino acids. Looked up from germline, CDR1 is SGDLS and CDR2 is YYNGEE. Trimming removed 0 bases at V and 2 bases at J, with 5 bases between. CDR3 protein: CASSVAGNTEAFF. The CDR3 DNA reads TGTGCCAGCAGCGTAGCTGGAAACACTGAAGCTTTCTTT.

This chain links TRBV2 with TRBJ2-1; 11 nucleotides align to TRBD1. Trimming removed 5 bases from V and 8 bases from J; junction bases left unmatched: 8. This CDR3 has 15 residues. Germline CDR1 SNHLY, CDR2 FYNNEI. CDR3: CASSRRTGGFDEQFF. DNA of the CDR3: TGTGCCAGCAGTCGAAGGACAGGGGGCTTTGATGAGCAGTTCTTC. Full variable domain (remainder filled in from reference TRBV2 and TRBJ2-1): EPEVTQTPSHQVTQMGQEVILRCVPISNHLYFYWYRQILGQKVEFLVSFYNNEISEKSEIFDDQFSVERPDGSNFTLKIRSTKLEDSAMYFCASSRRTGGFDEQFFGPGTRLTVL.

The chain couples TRBV19 to TRBJ2-7, with D possibly matching TRBD1 (6 bases). Germline CDR1 is LNHDA and CDR2 is SQIVND (reference sequence). The CDR3 sequence is 16 residues long. V dropped 8 bases and J dropped 1 base, with 21 bases sitting between them. CDR3 sequence: CASPYPGHNDSYEQYF. The CDR3 bases are TGTGCCAGTCCCTACCCGGGACACAATGATTCCTACGAGCAGTACTTC.